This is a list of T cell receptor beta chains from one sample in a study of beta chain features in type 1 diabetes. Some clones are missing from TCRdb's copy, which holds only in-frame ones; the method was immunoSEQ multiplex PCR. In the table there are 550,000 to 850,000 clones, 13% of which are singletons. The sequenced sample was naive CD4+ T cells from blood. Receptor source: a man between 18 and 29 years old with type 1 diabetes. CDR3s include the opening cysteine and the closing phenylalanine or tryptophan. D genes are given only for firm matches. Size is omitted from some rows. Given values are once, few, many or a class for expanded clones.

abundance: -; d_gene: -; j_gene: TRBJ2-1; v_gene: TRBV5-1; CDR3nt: TGCGCCAGCAGCGGATCCGACAGGCCAGCCTACAATGAGCAGTTCTTC; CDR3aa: CASSGSDRPAYNEQFF
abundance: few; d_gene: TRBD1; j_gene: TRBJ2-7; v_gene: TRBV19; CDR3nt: TGTGCCAGTAGTATAGCCCGACAGGGCTTCTACGAGCAGTACTTC; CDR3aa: CASSIARQGFYEQYF
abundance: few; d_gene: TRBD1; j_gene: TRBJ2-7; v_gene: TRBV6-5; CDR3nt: TGTGCCAGCAGCATAAACAGGGGCTCCTACGAGCAGTACTTC; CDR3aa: CASSINRGSYEQYF
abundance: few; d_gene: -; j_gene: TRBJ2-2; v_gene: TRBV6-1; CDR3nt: TGTGCCAGCACCGAGTCGGGTTACACCGGGGAGCTGTTTTTT; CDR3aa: CASTESGYTGELFF
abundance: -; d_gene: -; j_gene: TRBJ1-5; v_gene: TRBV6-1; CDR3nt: TGTGCCAGCAGTGAAGGGTTTCAGCCCCAGCATTTT; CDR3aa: CASSEGFQPQHF
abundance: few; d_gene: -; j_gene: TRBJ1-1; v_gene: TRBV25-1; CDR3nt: TGTGCCAGTACCGGGACTCGAGCTTTCTTT; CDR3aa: CASTGTRAFF
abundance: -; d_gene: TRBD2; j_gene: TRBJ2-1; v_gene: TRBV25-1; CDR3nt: TGTGCCAGCAGTGACCCGGGGGGTCCTTACAATGAGCAGTTCTTC; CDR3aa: CASSDPGGPYNEQFF
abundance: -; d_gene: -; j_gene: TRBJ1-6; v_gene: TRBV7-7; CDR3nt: TGTGCCAGCAGCCCGGACAGTTTGTCACCCCTCCACTTT; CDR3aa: CASSPDSLSPLHF
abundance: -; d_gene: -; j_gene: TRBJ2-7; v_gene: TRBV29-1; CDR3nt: TGCAGCGTAACCAGGGGACCCTACGAGCAGTACTTC; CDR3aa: CSVTRGPYEQYF
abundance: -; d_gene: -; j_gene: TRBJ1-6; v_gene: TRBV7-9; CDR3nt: TGTGCCAGCAGCTTAGACCTTCTGACCCTCCACTTT; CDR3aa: CASSLDLLTLHF
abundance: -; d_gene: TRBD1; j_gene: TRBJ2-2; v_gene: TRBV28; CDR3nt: TGTGCCAGCAGTCCTTCGGACAGGGCCGGGGTCGGGGAGCTGTTTTTT; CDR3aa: CASSPSDRAGVGELFF
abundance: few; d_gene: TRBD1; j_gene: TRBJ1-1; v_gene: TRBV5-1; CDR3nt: TGCGCCAGCAGCTTTGGGACAGGTGAAGCTTTCTTT; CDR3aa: CASSFGTGEAFF
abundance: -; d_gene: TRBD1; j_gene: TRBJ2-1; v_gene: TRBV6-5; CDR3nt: TGTGCCAGCAGTTCGACCGGGACAGGGGCCAATGAGCAGTTCTTC; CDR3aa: CASSSTGTGANEQFF
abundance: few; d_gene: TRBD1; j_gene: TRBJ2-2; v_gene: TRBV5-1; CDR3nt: TGCGCCAGCAGCTTAACAGGGGAGAGCGGGGAGCTGTTTTTT; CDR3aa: CASSLTGESGELFF
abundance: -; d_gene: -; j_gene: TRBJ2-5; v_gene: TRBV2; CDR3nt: TGTGCCAGCAGTGAAGTAGGTGTCGAGACCCAGTACTTC; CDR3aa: CASSEVGVETQYF
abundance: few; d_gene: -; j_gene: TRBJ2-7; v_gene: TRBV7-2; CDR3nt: TGTGCCAGCAGCTTAGACGGGACAACCCACAGCTACGAGCAGTACTTC; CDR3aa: CASSLDGTTHSYEQYF
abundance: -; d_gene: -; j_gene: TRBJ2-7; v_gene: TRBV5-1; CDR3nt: TGCGCCAGCAGCTTGGAGGAGGACTACGAGCAGTACTTC; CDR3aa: CASSLEEDYEQYF
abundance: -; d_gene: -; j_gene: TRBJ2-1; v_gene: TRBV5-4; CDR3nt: TGTGCCAGCAGCCCAACTTCAACGAGCTCCTACAATGAGCAGTTCTTC; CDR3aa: CASSPTSTSSYNEQFF
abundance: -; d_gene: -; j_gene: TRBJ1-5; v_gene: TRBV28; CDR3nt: TGTGCCAGCAGTTTGGTAGGAAACAATCAGCCCCAGCATTTT; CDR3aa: CASSLVGNNQPQHF
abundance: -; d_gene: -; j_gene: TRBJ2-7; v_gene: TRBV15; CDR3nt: TGTGCCACCAGCAGAGATCCGGGTGGACTGCTCGAGCAGTACTTC; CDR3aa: CATSRDPGGLLEQYF
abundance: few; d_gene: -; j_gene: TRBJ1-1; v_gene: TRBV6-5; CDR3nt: TGTGCCAGCAGTTACTCGGGGCACTCGGGCATCACTGAAGCTTTCTTT; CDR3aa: CASSYSGHSGITEAFF
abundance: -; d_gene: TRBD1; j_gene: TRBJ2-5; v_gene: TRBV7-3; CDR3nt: TGTGCCAGCAGCTATTCCGGACAGGGACAAGAGACCCAGTACTTC; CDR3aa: CASSYSGQGQETQYF
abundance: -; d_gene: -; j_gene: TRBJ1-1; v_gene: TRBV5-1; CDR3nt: TGCGCCAGCAGCTTCTCCGTAAATGGGGACACTGAAGCTTTCTTT; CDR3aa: CASSFSVNGDTEAFF
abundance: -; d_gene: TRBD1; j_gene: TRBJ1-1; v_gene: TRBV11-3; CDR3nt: TGTGCCAGCAGCTTAGCCGGGACAGGTATTGAAGCTTTCTTT; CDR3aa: CASSLAGTGIEAFF
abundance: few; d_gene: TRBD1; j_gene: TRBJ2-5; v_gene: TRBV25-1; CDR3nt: TGTGCCAGCAGCAGGGGACAGGGGGCTGGTGAGACCCAGTACTTC; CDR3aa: CASSRGQGAGETQYF
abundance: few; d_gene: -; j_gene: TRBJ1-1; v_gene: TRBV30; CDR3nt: TGTGCCTGGAGTGTACGAGGGGAAGCTTTCTTT; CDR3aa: CAWSVRGEAFF
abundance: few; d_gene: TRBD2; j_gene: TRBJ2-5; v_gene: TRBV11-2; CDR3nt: TGTGCCAGCAGCTCTAGCGGGGTACAAGAGACCCAGTACTTC; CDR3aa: CASSSSGVQETQYF
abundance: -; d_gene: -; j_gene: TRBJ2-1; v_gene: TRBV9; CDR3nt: TGTGCCAGCAGCGTAGCGGGGGCCTACAATGAGCAGTTCTTC; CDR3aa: CASSVAGAYNEQFF
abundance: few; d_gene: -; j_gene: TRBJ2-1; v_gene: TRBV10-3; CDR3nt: TGTGCCATCAGTCCGGGGCTTTCCTACAATGAGCAGTTCTTC; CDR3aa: CAISPGLSYNEQFF
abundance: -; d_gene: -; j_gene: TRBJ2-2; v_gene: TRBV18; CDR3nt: TGTGCCAGCTCAGCCGGGAGCCACACCGGGGAGCTGTTTTTT; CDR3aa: CASSAGSHTGELFF
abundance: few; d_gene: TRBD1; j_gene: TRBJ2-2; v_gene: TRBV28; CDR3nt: TGTGCCAGCAGTTTTTATACAGGGGGCGAATCTGGGGAGCTGTTTTTT; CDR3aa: CASSFYTGGESGELFF
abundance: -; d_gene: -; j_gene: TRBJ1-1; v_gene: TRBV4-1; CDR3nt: TGCGCCAGCAGCCAAGGGGCGACAGGCACTGAAGCTTTCTTT; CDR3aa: CASSQGATGTEAFF
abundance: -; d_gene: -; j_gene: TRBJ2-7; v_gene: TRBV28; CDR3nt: TGTGCCAGCAGCTCCACAAGAAACTACGAGCAGTACTTC; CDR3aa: CASSSTRNYEQYF
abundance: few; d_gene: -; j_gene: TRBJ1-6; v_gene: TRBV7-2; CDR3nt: TGTGCCAGCAGCTTAGCGCTCATGGTCTATTCACCCCTCCACTTT; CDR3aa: CASSLALMVYSPLHF
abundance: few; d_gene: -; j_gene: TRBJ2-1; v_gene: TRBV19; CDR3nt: TGTGCCAGTAGCCTAGCTCCCAGGGGGGCCTCGTACGAGCAGTTCTTC; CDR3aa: CASSLAPRGASYEQFF
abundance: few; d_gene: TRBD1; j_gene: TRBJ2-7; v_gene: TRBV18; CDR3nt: TGTGCCAGCTCACCCTTGGACAGGGGAATCTACGAGCAGTACTTC; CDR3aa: CASSPLDRGIYEQYF
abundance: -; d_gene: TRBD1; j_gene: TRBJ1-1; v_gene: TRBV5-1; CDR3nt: TGCGCCAGCAGCGTCCAGGGGGGCACTGAAGCTTTCTTT; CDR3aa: CASSVQGGTEAFF
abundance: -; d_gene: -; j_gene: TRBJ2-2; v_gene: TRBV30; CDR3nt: TGTACCTGGAGCCGGGGAGACACCGGGGAGCTGTTTTTT; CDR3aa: CTWSRGDTGELFF
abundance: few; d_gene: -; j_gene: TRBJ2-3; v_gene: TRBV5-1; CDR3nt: TGCGCCAGCAGCTTGCTCGGTTACCTCACAGATACGCAGTATTTT; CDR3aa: CASSLLGYLTDTQYF
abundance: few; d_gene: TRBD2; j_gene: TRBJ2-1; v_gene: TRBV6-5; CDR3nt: TGTGCCAGCAGTTACTCCCTACTAGCGAGTGAGCAGTTCTTC; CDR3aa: CASSYSLLASEQFF
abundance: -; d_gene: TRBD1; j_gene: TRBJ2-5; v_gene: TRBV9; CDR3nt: TGTGCCAGCAGGGCGACGGGGACAGGGGGCGAGACCCAGTACTTC; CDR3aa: CASRATGTGGETQYF
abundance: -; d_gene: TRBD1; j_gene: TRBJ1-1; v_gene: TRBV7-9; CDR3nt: TGTGCCAGCAGCTTATGGGGAGGGACAGGGAACACTGAAGCTTTCTTT; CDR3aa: CASSLWGGTGNTEAFF
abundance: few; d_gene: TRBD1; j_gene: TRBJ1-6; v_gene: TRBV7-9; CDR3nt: TGTGCCAGCAGCCGGGACAGTTATCGGTTTGGTTCACCCCTCCACTTT; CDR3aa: CASSRDSYRFGSPLHF
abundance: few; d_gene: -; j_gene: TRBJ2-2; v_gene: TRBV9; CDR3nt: TGTGCCAGCAGCCGGGATACGAACACCGGGGAGCTGTTTTTT; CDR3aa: CASSRDTNTGELFF
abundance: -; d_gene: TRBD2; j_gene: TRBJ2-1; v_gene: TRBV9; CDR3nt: TGTGCCAGCAGCGTAGCCCCAGCGGGGAGCTCCTACAATGAGCAGTTCTTC; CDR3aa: CASSVAPAGSSYNEQFF
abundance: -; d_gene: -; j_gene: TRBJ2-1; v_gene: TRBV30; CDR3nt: TGTGCCTGGATCCCGCCTGAGGGGAGCTCCTACAATGAGCAGTTCTTC; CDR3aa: CAWIPPEGSSYNEQFF
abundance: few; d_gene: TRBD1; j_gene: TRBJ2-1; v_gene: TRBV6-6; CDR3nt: TGTGCCAGCAGTTACGTGGGACAGGGGCTCGACAATGAGCAGTTCTTC; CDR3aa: CASSYVGQGLDNEQFF
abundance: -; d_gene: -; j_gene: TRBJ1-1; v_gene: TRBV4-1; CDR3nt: TGCGCCAGCAGCCAAGATCGGGGATTAACTGAAGCTTTCTTT; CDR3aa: CASSQDRGLTEAFF
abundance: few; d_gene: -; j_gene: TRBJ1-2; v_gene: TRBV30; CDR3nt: TGTGCCTGGATGGGCGCGAACTTCCTCCCTAACTATGGCTACACCTTC; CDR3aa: CAWMGANFLPNYGYTF
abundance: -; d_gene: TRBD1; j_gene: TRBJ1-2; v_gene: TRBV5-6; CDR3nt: TGTGCCAGCAGCTTCCCGACAGGGGGTGGCTACACCTTC; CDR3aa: CASSFPTGGGYTF
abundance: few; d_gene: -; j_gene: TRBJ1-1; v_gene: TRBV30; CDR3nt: TGTGCCTGGAGTGTAAGCGTTACTTCCACTGAAGCTTTCTTT; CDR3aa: CAWSVSVTSTEAFF
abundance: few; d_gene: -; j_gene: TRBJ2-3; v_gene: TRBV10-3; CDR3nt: TGTGCCATAGCCAGCACAGATACGCAGTATTTT; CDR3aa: CAIASTDTQYF
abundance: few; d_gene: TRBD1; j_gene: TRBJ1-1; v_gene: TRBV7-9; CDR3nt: TGTGCCAGCAGAGTGACACAGGGGGAAGCTTTCTTT; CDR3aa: CASRVTQGEAFF